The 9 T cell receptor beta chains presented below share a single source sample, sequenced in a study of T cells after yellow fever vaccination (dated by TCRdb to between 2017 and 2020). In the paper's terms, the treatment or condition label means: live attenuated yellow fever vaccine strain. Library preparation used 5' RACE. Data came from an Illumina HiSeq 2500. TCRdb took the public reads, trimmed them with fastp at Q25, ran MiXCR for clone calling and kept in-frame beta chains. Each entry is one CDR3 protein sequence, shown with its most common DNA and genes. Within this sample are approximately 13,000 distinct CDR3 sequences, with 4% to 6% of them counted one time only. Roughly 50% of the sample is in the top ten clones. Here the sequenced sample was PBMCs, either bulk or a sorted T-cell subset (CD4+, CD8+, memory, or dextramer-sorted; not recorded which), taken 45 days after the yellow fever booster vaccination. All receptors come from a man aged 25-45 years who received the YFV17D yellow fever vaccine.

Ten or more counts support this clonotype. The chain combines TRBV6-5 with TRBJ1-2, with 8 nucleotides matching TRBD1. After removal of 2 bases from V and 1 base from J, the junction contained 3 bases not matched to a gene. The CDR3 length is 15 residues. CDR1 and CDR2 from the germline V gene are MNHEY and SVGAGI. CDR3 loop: CASSYPGQGNYGYTF. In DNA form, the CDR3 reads TGTGCCAGCAGTTACCCAGGACAGGGTAACTATGGCTACACCTTC.

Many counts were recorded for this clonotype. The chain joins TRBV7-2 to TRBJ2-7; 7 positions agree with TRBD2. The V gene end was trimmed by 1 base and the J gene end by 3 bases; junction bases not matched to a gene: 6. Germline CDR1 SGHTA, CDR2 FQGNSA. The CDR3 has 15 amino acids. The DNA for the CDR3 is TGTGCCAGCAGCTTAGTAGGCGGGGGTAGCTACGAGCAGTACTTC. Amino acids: CASSLVGGGSYEQYF.

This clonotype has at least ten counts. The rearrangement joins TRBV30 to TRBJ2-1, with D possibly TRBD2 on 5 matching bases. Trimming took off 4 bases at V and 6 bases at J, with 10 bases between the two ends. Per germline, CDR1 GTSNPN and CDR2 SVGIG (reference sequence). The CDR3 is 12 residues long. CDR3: CAWIPRGNEQFF. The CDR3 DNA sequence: TGTGCCTGGATACCCCGGGGCAATGAGCAGTTCTTC. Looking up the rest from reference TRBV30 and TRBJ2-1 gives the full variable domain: SQTIHQWPATLVQPVGSPLSLECTVEGTSNPNLYWYRQAAGRGLQLLFYSVGIGQISSEVPQNLSASRPQDRQFILSSKKLLLSDSGFYLCAWIPRGNEQFFGPGTRLTVL.

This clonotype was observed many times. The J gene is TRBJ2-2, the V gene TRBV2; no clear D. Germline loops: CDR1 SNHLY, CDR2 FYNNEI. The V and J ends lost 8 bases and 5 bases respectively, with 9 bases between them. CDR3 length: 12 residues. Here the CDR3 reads CASSRRTGELFF. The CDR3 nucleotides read TGTGCCAGCTCCCGGAGAACCGGGGAGCTGTTTTTT. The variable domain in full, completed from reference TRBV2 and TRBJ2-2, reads EPEVTQTPSHQVTQMGQEVILRCVPISNHLYFYWYRQILGQKVEFLVSFYNNEISEKSEIFDDQFSVERPDGSNFTLKIRSTKLEDSAMYFCASSRRTGELFFGEGSRLTVL.

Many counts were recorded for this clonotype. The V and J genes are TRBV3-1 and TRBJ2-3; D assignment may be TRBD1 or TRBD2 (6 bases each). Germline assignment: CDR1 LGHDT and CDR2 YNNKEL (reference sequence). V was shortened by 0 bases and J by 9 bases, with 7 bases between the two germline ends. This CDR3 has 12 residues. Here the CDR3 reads CASSQEGGTQYF. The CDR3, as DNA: TGTGCCAGCAGCCAAGAAGGGGGGACGCAGTATTTT.

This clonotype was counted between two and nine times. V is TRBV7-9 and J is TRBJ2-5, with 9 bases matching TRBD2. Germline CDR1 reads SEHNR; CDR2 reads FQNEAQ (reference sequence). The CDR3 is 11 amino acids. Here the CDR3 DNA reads TGTTTAGCGGGAGCCCGAGAGACCCAGTACTTC. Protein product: CLAGARETQYF. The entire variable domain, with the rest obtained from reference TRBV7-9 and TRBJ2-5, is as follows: DTGVSQNPRHKITKRGQNVTFRCDPISEHNRLYWYRQTLGQGPEFLTYFQNEAQLEKSRLLSDRFSAERPKGSFSTLEIQRTEQGDSAMYLCLAGARETQYFGPGTRLLVL.

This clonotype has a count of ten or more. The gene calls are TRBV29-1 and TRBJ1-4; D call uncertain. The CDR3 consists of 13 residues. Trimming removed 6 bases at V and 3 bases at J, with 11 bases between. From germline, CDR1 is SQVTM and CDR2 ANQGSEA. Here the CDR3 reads CSVHTGSNEKLFF. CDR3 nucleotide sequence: TGCAGCGTGCACACTGGATCTAATGAAAAACTGTTTTTT.

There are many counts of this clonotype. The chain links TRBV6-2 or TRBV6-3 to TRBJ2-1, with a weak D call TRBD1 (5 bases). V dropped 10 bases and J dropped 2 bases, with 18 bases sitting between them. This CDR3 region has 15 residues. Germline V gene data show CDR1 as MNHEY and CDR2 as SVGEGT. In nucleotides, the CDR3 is TGTGCCACCCTCTCAGGGAATCGGGCCTACAATGAGCAGTTCTTC. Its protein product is CATLSGNRAYNEQFF.

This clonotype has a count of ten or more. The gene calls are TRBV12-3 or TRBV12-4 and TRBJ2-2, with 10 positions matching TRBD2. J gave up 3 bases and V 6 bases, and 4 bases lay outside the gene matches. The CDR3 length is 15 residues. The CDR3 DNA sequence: TGTGCCAGCAGCCTTAGCGGGAGGTACACCGGGGAGCTGTTTTTT. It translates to CASSLSGRYTGELFF.